The sequence of this T cell receptor (beta chain) was determined in a study of shared clonotypes between healthy human individuals. The wider study: Each donor had three CD4 naive, three CD4 memory, two CD8 naive and one CD8 memory plate.

All donors were Caucasian adults living in Nashville, Tennessee. Sequencing used immunoSEQ multiplex PCR; TCRdb keeps in-frame clones, though not all of them. The sample includes about 1.1 million clones, around 78% of them seen just once. The CDR3 extends over 14 amino acids. The germline CDR1 and CDR2 sequences are LGHNA and YSLEER. The V and J ends lost 4 bases and 8 bases respectively, with 14 bases between them. This clone appeared once. Sequenced sample: memory CD4+ T cells from PBMCs. Subset defined: CD45RA-negative fraction. V and J are TRBV4-3 and TRBJ1-4; D ambiguous. The sequence derives from a man younger than 30 in good health. Some clones in this sample may be carry-over from other donors' samples. CDR3 nucleotide sequence: TGCGCCAGCAGCCTACAAAGAAACGGGGAAAAACTGTTTTTT. Amino acid sequence: CASSLQRNGEKLFF.